The source of this TCR beta chain is a study of CD8+CD57+ T cells in acquired aplastic anemia listed by TCRdb under 2018. With respect to the entire study: DNA extracted from sorted CD4+ and CD8+ cells had a mean of roughly 3 ug, with a range of 0.2 to 27.4 ug. A CD8+CD57+ expansion meant a frequency higher than the mean frequency seen in healthy subjects.

TCR beta VDJ combination and CDR3 sequence profiling used genomic DNA as the template. TCR repertoire sequencing was run on an Illumina HiSeq 2000. The published analysis was carried out like this. Repertoires were assessed using TRBV/TRBJ rearrangement plots, CDR3 size and DJ length profiles, and Simpson's diversity index. The immunodominant clone was defined as the most abundant DNA sequence in deep sequencing data. CDR3 amino acid sequences were screened for sharing across subjects and were compared with published repertoires and the VDJdb database. In TCRdb, the public reads were trimmed at Q25 with fastp and aligned with MiXCR, with productive beta chains retained. Every entry covers one CDR3 protein and lists the most common genes and DNA from its rows. Here the V and J calls rest on TCRdb's processing, not on the authors' analysis. Within this sample are about 180,000 distinct CDR3 sequences, with about 45% of them counted one time only. The ten largest make up under 1.2% of the sample.

Patients chosen for sequencing had shown expansion of CD8+CD57+ cells by flow cytometry. Every patient had severe acquired aplastic anemia, diagnosed using the International Study of Aplastic Anemia and Agranulocytosis and Camitta criteria. No patient had received any therapy when blood was sampled. The study deep-sequenced TCR repertoires of sorted CD4+ and CD8+ blood T cells from severe aplastic anemia patients and healthy subjects. Patients were enrolled under clinicaltrials.gov protocols 00001620, 01623167, 00001397, 00071045, 00081523 and 00961064 in the USA. Ficoll-Paque density gradient centrifugation was used to isolate peripheral blood mononuclear cells. Before DNA was extracted, CD4+ and CD8+ T cells were sorted using either FACS or magnetic beads. For CDR1 and CDR2, the germline V gene (reference sequence) lists SGHAT and FQDESV. The CDR3 measures 17 amino acids from cysteine to phenylalanine. Solely the CDR3 DNA is kept, with 51 bases framed from the first base. Cut back by 3 bases and 0 bases, the V and J ends lie 17 bases apart.

About this clonotype: Its recognized antigen is unknown. A clone one base away is much larger, so this may be a read error.

General findings and caveats noted by the study authors: No significant difference in CD8+ Simpson's diversity was found between patients and healthy controls (P=0.060). Some 27 CD8+ CDR3 sequences were found in both patients and controls but appeared to be highly expressed in patients and within the immunodominant clones of the patients.

Here the chain combines TRBV11-1 and TRBJ1-1; TRBD1 is a possible D gene, resting on 5 matching bases. The sequenced sample was sorted CD4+, CD8+, or CD8+CD57+ T cells (not recorded which) from PBMCs. The clonotype comes from a human donor with aplastic anemia. The DNA sequence follows: TGTGCCAGCAGCTTGGTGTGGGGCAGTAGCATGAACACTGAAGCTTTCTTT. It specifies CASSLVWGSSMNTEAFF. Outside the CDR3, residues come from the reference TRBV11-1 and TRBJ1-1 proteins, so the full variable domain is: EAEVAQSPRYKITEKSQAVAFWCDPISGHATLYWYRQILGQGPELLVQFQDESVVDDSQLPKDRFSAERLKGVDSTLKIQPAELGDSAMYLCASSLVWGSSMNTEAFFGQGTRLTVV.